This T cell receptor beta chain is drawn from a study of cytomegalovirus exposure and HLA in healthy donors. For the study at large: Earlier findings included about 120 million unique TCR beta sequences obtained from about 179 million T cells.

In the PCR, 60 Vbeta and 13 Jbeta primers were used. Data came from immunoSEQ multiplex PCR; TCRdb stores just in-frame clones and leaves some out. The sample yields roughly 120,000 clones, 9.5% seen once. Germline loops: CDR1 SNHLY, CDR2 FYNNEI. The CDR3 length is 16 residues. Trimming removed 1 base from V and 5 bases from J, with 15 bases in between. Material for sequencing was PBMCs. The gene calls are TRBV2 and TRBJ2-1; the D is unclear. This sequence originates from a man aged 25-40 years in good health and CMV-seronegative. The DNA of the CDR3 is TGTGCCAGCAGTGAAGGTGGTAGAATTCCCCACAATGAGCAGTTCTTC. The encoded protein is CASSEGGRIPHNEQFF. The full variable domain, in which reference TRBV2 and TRBJ2-1 provide the parts outside the CDR3, is EPEVTQTPSHQVTQMGQEVILRCVPISNHLYFYWYRQILGQKVEFLVSFYNNEISEKSEIFDDQFSVERPDGSNFTLKIRSTKLEDSAMYFCASSEGGRIPHNEQFFGPGTRLTVL.